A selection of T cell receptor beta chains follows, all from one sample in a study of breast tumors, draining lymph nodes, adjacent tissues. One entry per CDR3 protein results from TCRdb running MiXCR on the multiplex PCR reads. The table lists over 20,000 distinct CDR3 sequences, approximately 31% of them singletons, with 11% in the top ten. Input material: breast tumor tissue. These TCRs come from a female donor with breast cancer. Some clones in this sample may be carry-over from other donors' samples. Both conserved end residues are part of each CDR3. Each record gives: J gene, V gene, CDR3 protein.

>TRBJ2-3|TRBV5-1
CASSFIAGSSTDTQYF
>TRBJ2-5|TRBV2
CACSWLAGRGETQYF
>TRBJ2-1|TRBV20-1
CSALAGDHNEQFF
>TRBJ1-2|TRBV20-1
CSARGGGYGYTF
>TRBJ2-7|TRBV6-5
CATQQGGTYEQYF
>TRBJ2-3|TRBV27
CASSFARPTDTQYF
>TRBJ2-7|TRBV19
CASSPQDGRVHEQYF
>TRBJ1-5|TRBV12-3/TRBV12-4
CASSFDGLNQPQHF
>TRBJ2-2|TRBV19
CASSIVGGELFF
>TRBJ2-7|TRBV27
CASSPRGNGLYEQYF
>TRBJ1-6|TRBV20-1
CSFKRGDNSPLHF
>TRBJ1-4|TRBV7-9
CASSFSGATNEKLFF
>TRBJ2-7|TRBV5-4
CASSRDSWAYEQYF
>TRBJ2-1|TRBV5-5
CASSFGAGGRYEQFF
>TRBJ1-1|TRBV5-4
CASSLARGMNTEAFF
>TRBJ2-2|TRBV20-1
CSAKQGADTGELFF
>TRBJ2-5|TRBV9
CASSVGQQRRAAQYF
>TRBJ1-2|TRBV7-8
CASSLGLGGVYGYTF
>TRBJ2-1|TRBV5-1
CASSPDRGADNEQFF
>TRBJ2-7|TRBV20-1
CSARDSKYTVSYEQYF
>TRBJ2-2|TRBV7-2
CASSLGAAERLGGELFF
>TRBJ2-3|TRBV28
CASSSGGGTDTQYF
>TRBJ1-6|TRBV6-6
CASSYSNGVNSPLHF
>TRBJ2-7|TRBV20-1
CSASSGRGVYEQYF
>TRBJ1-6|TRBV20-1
CSARSGNYNSPLHF
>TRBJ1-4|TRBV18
CASSPRIRQAEIATNEKLFF
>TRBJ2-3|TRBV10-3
CATSPDLTGTQYF
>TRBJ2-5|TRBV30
CAWETGSTQYF
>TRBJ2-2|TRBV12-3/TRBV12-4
CASSFGTGGLFF
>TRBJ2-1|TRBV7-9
CASSSGTVEQFF
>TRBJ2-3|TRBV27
CASRPTGLGSDTQYF